What follows are 8 T cell receptor beta chains derived from one specimen sequenced in a study of identical twins. TCRdb itself ran the 5' RACE reads through MiXCR, one entry per CDR3 protein. The sample has about 150,000 distinct CDR3 sequences, roughly 3.3% seen once; the top ten hold about 7.8%. The sample was memory T cells sorted from blood. The receptors stem from a man between 18 and 35 years old in good health.

This chain uses TRBV9 with TRBJ2-3, with 8 positions matching TRBD1. Trimming cost V 3 bases and J 4 bases; bases outside gene matches: 4. This CDR3 has 14 residues. Germline values: CDR1 SGDLS, CDR2 YYNGEE. The CDR3 sequence is CASSETGGPDTQYF. The CDR3 nucleotides read TGTGCCAGCAGCGAAACAGGGGGTCCAGATACGCAGTATTTT.

This clonotype has at least ten counts. The V gene is TRBV15, the J gene TRBJ2-2; the D gene is possibly TRBD2 (5 bases). V was clipped by 0 bases and J by 7 bases, with 12 bases between them. The CDR3 spans 15 residues. CDR1 and CDR2 from the germline V gene are LNHNV and YYDKDF (reference sequence). The CDR3 protein is CATSRDLWSGGELFF. The DNA of the CDR3 is TGTGCCACCAGCAGAGATCTCTGGAGCGGCGGGGAGCTGTTTTTT. Drawing the rest from reference TRBV15 and TRBJ2-2, the complete variable domain is DAMVIQNPRYQVTQFGKPVTLSCSQTLNHNVMYWYQQKSSQAPKLLFHYYDKDFNNEADTPDNFQSRRPNTSFCFLDIRSPGLGDTAMYLCATSRDLWSGGELFFGEGSRLTVL.

This clonotype occurred many times. This CDR3 reads CAISESRIPQRDYNEQFF. The DNA for the CDR3 is TGTGCCATCAGTGAGTCACGAATCCCCCAGCGTGACTACAATGAGCAGTTCTTC. V usage is TRBV10-3 and J usage is TRBJ2-1; D remains ambiguous. V lost 0 bases and J lost 3, with 18 bases in between. The CDR3 loop spans 18 amino acids. Germline-derived CDR1 and CDR2 are ENHRY and SYGVKD.

This rearrangement joins TRBV14 to TRBJ2-3; 7 nucleotides line up with TRBD1. Looked up from germline, CDR1 is SGHDN and CDR2 is FVKESK. Losses at the gene ends were 2 bases for V and 3 bases for J; bases not matched to a gene: 2. The CDR3 covers 14 residues. CDR3 DNA: TGTGCCAGCAGCCAAAACAGGGGAACAGATACGCAGTATTTT. Translating gives CASSQNRGTDTQYF.

This clonotype was seen ten or more times. The chain combines TRBV4-2 with TRBJ1-1; maybe TRBD1 (6 bases). The CDR3 is 17 residues long. The germline V and J ends were trimmed by 3 bases and 5 bases, with 22 bases remaining between them. Germline V gene sequence: CDR1 LGHNA, CDR2 YNFKEQ. The CDR3 region is CASSHGPPGAIETEAFF. The CDR3 DNA reads TGTGCCAGCAGCCACGGCCCCCCAGGGGCGATTGAGACTGAAGCTTTCTTT.

There are many counts of this clonotype. The V and J genes are TRBV2 and TRBJ2-2, with D uncertain. Trimming left V 10 bases short and J 5 bases short, with 14 bases between. CDR1 is SNHLY, CDR2 FYNNEI, per germline. The length of the CDR3 is 13 residues. CDR3 nucleotides: TGTGCCACCGGAGTAGAGTTTACCGGGGAGCTGTTTTTT. Its protein product is CATGVEFTGELFF.

This clonotype has ten or more counts. This chain uses TRBV6-5 with TRBJ1-5; D is unclear. Germline loops: CDR1 MNHEY, CDR2 SVGAGI. The V gene lost 8 bases and the J gene lost 7 bases, with 6 bases spanning the gap. This CDR3 region has 10 residues. Here the CDR3 reads CASRNQPQHF. The CDR3 coding sequence is TGTGCCAGCCGAAACCAGCCCCAGCATTTT.

This clonotype was detected many times. This chain uses TRBV5-1 with TRBJ2-1; D gene unclear. This CDR3 contains 15 residues. V was cut by 0 bases and J by 2 bases, with 9 bases left in between. Per germline, CDR1 SGHRS and CDR2 YFSETQ. In DNA form, the CDR3 reads TGCGCCAGCAGCTTGGGCGGTGCAACCTACAATGAGCAGTTCTTC. Translating gives CASSLGGATYNEQFF.